The 30 T cell receptor beta chains below come from one sample, sequenced in a study of Tregs in tolerant kidney transplant recipients. The method was immunoSEQ multiplex PCR; TCRdb's version includes in-frame clones alone and lacks a portion of them. The sample contains approximately 69,000 clones, less than 90% of which appear only once. Sequencing was performed on CD4+ T cells from blood, taken before the transplant. Receptors were obtained from a human donor who received a combined kidney and bone marrow transplant.

This chain uses TRBV30 with TRBJ2-3, with a tentative D call TRBD2 (5 bases). V was clipped by 7 bases and J by 6 bases, with 17 bases between them. Germline assignment: CDR1 GTSNPN and CDR2 SVGIG (reference sequence). This CDR3 comprises 13 residues. The CDR3: CASQTGFADTQYF. For the CDR3, the DNA is TGTGCCTCCCAAACGGGGTTTGCGGATACGCAGTATTTT.

The chain carries TRBV5-1 and TRBJ2-6, with a tentative D call TRBD1 (6 bases). The CDR3 totals 16 residues. The germline V gene has CDR1 SGHRS and CDR2 YFSETQ. The V end was cut by 0 bases, the J end by 2 bases, with 9 bases between. Here the CDR3 reads CASSLATGPGANVLTF. In nucleotides, the CDR3 is TGCGCCAGCAGCTTGGCAACAGGGCCTGGGGCCAACGTCCTGACTTTC.

The chain employs TRBV19 and TRBJ1-1; 7 positions match TRBD1. Per the germline V gene, CDR1 is LNHDA and CDR2 is SQIVND (reference sequence). V lost 7 bases, J lost 3 bases, and 5 bases stayed unmatched. This CDR3 comprises 13 residues. The CDR3 region is CASKTDRDTEAFF. The CDR3, as DNA: TGTGCCAGTAAAACCGACAGGGACACTGAAGCTTTCTTT.

The chain combines TRBV6-5 with TRBJ1-1; TRBD1 might be the D (6 bases). Trimming removed 2 bases from V and 4 bases from J, with 11 bases in between. The CDR3 runs 14 residues. Germline CDR1 and CDR2: MNHEY and SVGAGI. For the CDR3, the DNA is TGTGCCAGCAGTTACCGGACAGAGGGCACTGAAGCTTTCTTT. Its protein product is CASSYRTEGTEAFF.

The chain uses TRBV5-6 and TRBJ2-1; a possible D gene is TRBD2 (5 bases). CDR3 size: 12 residues. Looked up from germline, CDR1 is SGHDT and CDR2 is YYEEEE. Between the trimmed V and J ends, which lost 0 bases and 9 bases, there was a span of 7 bases. CDR3 amino acids: CASSLGGVEQFF. CDR3 DNA sequence: TGTGCCAGCAGCTTGGGGGGAGTTGAGCAGTTCTTC. Full variable domain (missing parts from reference TRBV5-6 and TRBJ2-1): DAGVTQSPTHLIKTRGQQVTLRCSPKSGHDTVSWYQQALGQGPQFIFQYYEEEERQRGNFPDRFSGHQFPNYSSELNVNALLLGDSALYLCASSLGGVEQFFGPGTRLTVL.

The chain's CDR3 is CASSAIGDFQETQYF. DNA for the CDR3: TGTGCCAGCAGCGCCATCGGGGATTTCCAAGAGACCCAGTACTTC. The chain links TRBV6-1 to TRBJ2-5; TRBD2 might be the D (5 bases). V lost 6 bases and J lost 1, with 15 bases in between. The CDR3 is made up of 15 amino acids. The germline gives CDR1 MNHNS, CDR2 SASEGT.

The chain links TRBV9 to TRBJ2-5; 12 positions agree with TRBD2. The CDR3 spans 15 residues. The germline CDR1 and CDR2 sequences are SGDLS and YYNGEE. The V gene end was trimmed by 4 bases and the J gene end by 9 bases; junction bases not matched to a gene: 10. The CDR3 nucleotides are TGTGCCAGCAGCCTTAGGACTAGCGGGATCTCGGCCCAGTACTTC. Amino acid sequence: CASSLRTSGISAQYF.

The chain carries TRBV9 and TRBJ1-3; maybe TRBD1 (5 bases). V was shortened by 4 bases and J by 2 bases, with 16 bases between the two germline ends. Germline values: CDR1 SGDLS, CDR2 YYNGEE. This CDR3 region has 16 residues. CDR3 region: CASSYGDFSAGNTIYF. The CDR3 nucleotides are TGTGCCAGCAGCTACGGGGACTTTTCTGCTGGAAACACCATATATTTT.

In its sample, this clone was seen once. The chain couples TRBV5-1 to TRBJ2-6; TRBD1 matches at 11 bases. From germline, CDR1 is SGHRS and CDR2 YFSETQ. The V and J ends lost 5 bases and 4 bases, in that order; junction bases with no gene match: 17. CDR3 length: 20 amino acids. The CDR3 sequence is CASRHTSTGQGAPGANVLTF. CDR3 coding DNA: TGCGCCAGCAGACACACGAGTACAGGACAGGGGGCGCCCGGGGCCAACGTCCTGACTTTC.

The genes are TRBV2 and TRBJ2-7; 10 bases are shared with TRBD1. Germline V gives CDR1 SNHLY, CDR2 FYNNEI. There are 13 residues in the CDR3. J was trimmed by 1 base and V by 11 bases; bases with no gene match: 5. The CDR3, as DNA: TGTGCCGGCGGGACAGGGGCTTCCTACGAGCAGTACTTC. Translating gives CAGGTGASYEQYF.

The genes are TRBV30 and TRBJ2-7; 8 nucleotides line up with TRBD2. V shed 4 bases, J shed 4 bases, and the junction held 6 bases outside the gene matches. This CDR3 contains 13 residues. CDR1 is GTSNPN and CDR2 is SVGIG in the germline V gene (reference sequence). In nucleotides, the CDR3 is TGTGCCTGGACTCGGGAGGGCAAGTACGAGCAGTACTTC. It is translated as CAWTREGKYEQYF.

V is TRBV19 and J is TRBJ2-5; maybe TRBD1 (6 bases). The CDR3 sequence is 15 residues long. Germline CDR1 reads LNHDA; CDR2 reads SQIVND (reference sequence). Trimming took 3 bases from V and 5 from J, leaving 16 bases between them. CDR3 DNA: TGTGCCAGTAGTATCATGGGGGCTGATGGGGAGACCCAGTACTTC. Translated, it gives CASSIMGADGETQYF.

Only a few counts were recorded for this clone. This rearrangement joins TRBV6-1 to TRBJ2-6; the D is unclear. The CDR3 sequence is 16 residues long. Deletions cut 4 bases from V and 0 bases from J, with 10 bases between. Germline values: CDR1 MNHNS, CDR2 SASEGT. The chain's CDR3 is CASSGQVYSGANVLTF. The CDR3 nucleotides are TGTGCCAGCAGTGGGCAGGTTTACTCTGGGGCCAACGTCCTGACTTTC.

V gene TRBV7-8 combines with J gene TRBJ2-1; a weak D match, TRBD1 (5 bases). V lost 4 bases, J lost 2 bases, and 24 bases lay in between. Per the germline V gene, CDR1 is SGHVS and CDR2 is FQNEAQ. The CDR3 sequence is 19 residues long. In nucleotides, the CDR3 is TGTGCCAGCAGCTCTGGGTTAGGGGTCGAGATCTCCCCCTACAATGAGCAGTTCTTC. This sequence encodes CASSSGLGVEISPYNEQFF.

This rearrangement joins TRBV28 to TRBJ2-7; D may be TRBD1 (6 bases). CDR3 size: 15 residues. Germline loops: CDR1 MDHEN, CDR2 SYDVKM. Trimming removed 7 bases at V and 3 bases at J, with 19 bases between. The CDR3 loop reads CASTSPQGRGYEQYF. For the CDR3, the DNA is TGTGCCAGCACCTCACCACAGGGAAGGGGCTACGAGCAGTACTTC.

The chain uses TRBV27 and TRBJ2-5; D ambiguous. The CDR3 runs 15 residues. V lost 2 bases, J lost 3 bases, and 13 bases lay in between. Per the germline V gene, CDR1 is MNHEY and CDR2 is SMNVEV (reference sequence). CDR3 nucleotide sequence: TGTGCCAGCAGTTTAATGGCACCATTCAAAGAGACCCAGTACTTC. It encodes CASSLMAPFKETQYF.

The chain carries TRBV28 and TRBJ1-2, with D possibly matching TRBD1 (5 bases). Germline CDR1 is MDHEN and CDR2 is SYDVKM. This CDR3 region has 13 residues. Trimming removed 4 bases at V and 7 bases at J, with 13 bases between. This chain's CDR3 is CASSSPRGSGYTF. The CDR3, as DNA: TGTGCCAGCAGTTCACCTAGGGGCAGTGGCTACACCTTC.

The chain links TRBV7-2 to TRBJ1-1, with 8 bases matching TRBD1. This CDR3 contains 14 residues. Germline V gene lookup returns CDR1 SGHTA and CDR2 FQGNSA. The trim removed 5 bases at V and 1 base at J, leaving 3 bases unmatched. The CDR3 DNA is TGTGCCAGCAGCCTCCAGGGGGCGAACACTGAAGCTTTCTTT. It translates to CASSLQGANTEAFF.

V and J are TRBV28 and TRBJ2-7; 8 nucleotides agree with TRBD1. The CDR3 covers 15 residues. V shed 6 bases and J 0 bases; nucleotides not matched to a gene: 7. From germline, CDR1 is MDHEN and CDR2 SYDVKM. DNA for the CDR3: TGTGCCAGCAGCGCCCAGGGGGCACACTCCTACGAGCAGTACTTC. Translating it yields CASSAQGAHSYEQYF.

The rearrangement uses TRBV10-3 and TRBJ1-3; D gene unclear. Germline CDR1 reads ENHRY; CDR2 reads SYGVKD. The CDR3 is 12 amino acids. V was shortened by 10 bases and J by 4 bases, with 11 bases between the two germline ends. The CDR3 nucleotides are TGTGCCACCCAAATTCAAGGAAACACCATATATTTT. It encodes CATQIQGNTIYF.

J is TRBJ2-5 and V is TRBV4-3; 10 nucleotides line up with TRBD1. Germline V gene lookup returns CDR1 LGHNA and CDR2 YSLEER. The CDR3 contains 15 residues. The ends lost 0 bases at V and 5 bases at J; junction bases unmatched: 3. Here the CDR3 reads CASSQDGTGDETQYF. The CDR3 coding sequence is TGCGCCAGCAGCCAAGACGGGACAGGGGACGAGACCCAGTACTTC.

The rearrangement uses TRBV6-6 and TRBJ2-7, with 11 bases that match TRBD2. The CDR3 is 16 residues long. With 4 bases clipped from V and 5 bases from J, the junction kept 10 bases outside the gene matches. Germline V gene data show CDR1 as MNHNY and CDR2 as SVGAGI (reference sequence). The CDR3 sequence: CASSFVTGLAVDEQYF. The CDR3 nucleotides read TGTGCCAGCAGTTTTGTCACGGGACTAGCGGTCGACGAGCAGTACTTC.

This chain links TRBV27 with TRBJ2-5, with D hard to call. Germline V CDR1 and CDR2: MNHEY, SMNVEV (reference sequence). The CDR3 is made up of 14 amino acids. Trimming left V 6 bases short and J 5 bases short, with 16 bases between. The CDR3 DNA is TGTGCCAGCAGCAAAGCCTTAGTATATGAGACCCAGTACTTC. Translation: CASSKALVYETQYF.

V is TRBV29-1 and J is TRBJ1-1, with TRBD1 identical over 8 bases. Germline V CDR1 and CDR2: SQVTM, ANQGSEA. CDR3 length equals 15 residues. The trim removed 0 bases at V and 10 bases at J, leaving 13 bases unmatched. DNA for the CDR3: TGCAGCGTTGAAGATTATGCGGACAGGGATCTGGGAGCTTTCTTT. It yields the protein CSVEDYADRDLGAFF.

The V and J genes are TRBV9 and TRBJ2-1, with D possibly matching TRBD2 (6 bases). Trimming removed 3 bases from V and 5 bases from J, with 12 bases in between. This CDR3 comprises 14 residues. CDR1 is SGDLS, CDR2 YYNGEE, per germline. The CDR3 DNA reads TGTGCCAGCAGCGGGGGAGGATGGGACAATGAGCAGTTCTTC. Amino acid sequence: CASSGGGWDNEQFF.

This clone was detected once. The chain uses TRBV18 and TRBJ2-1; TRBD1 agrees at 12 bases. CDR1 KGHSH and CDR2 LQKENI come from the germline V gene. The V segment lost 3 bases and the J segment 6 bases; nucleotides outside the gene matches: 0. The CDR3 is 14 amino acids. CDR3 coding DNA: TGTGCCAGCTCACCGGGACAGGGGGCCAATGAGCAGTTCTTC. It translates to CASSPGQGANEQFF.

This clone has a count of ten or more. J is TRBJ2-7 and V is TRBV9; D is perhaps TRBD1 (6 bases). The CDR3 extends over 17 amino acids. V shed 3 bases and J shed 2 bases, with 21 bases lying between them. The germline CDR1 and CDR2 sequences are SGDLS and YYNGEE. CDR3 DNA: TGTGCCAGCAGCGCGTACTCTACAGGGCTTTACACCTACGAGCAGTACTTC. This gives the protein CASSAYSTGLYTYEQYF.

The chain recombines TRBV30 with TRBJ2-1, with D perhaps TRBD2 (5 bases). Trimming cost V 2 bases and J 5 bases, with 10 bases left between them. Germline values: CDR1 GTSNPN, CDR2 SVGIG (reference sequence). CDR3 length equals 13 residues. CDR3 region: CAWSRGRDNEQFF. The DNA of the CDR3 is TGTGCCTGGAGTAGAGGGAGAGACAATGAGCAGTTCTTC.

V gene TRBV5-5 combines with J gene TRBJ2-7, with 14 positions matching TRBD2. The CDR3 sequence is 16 residues long. With V trimmed by 4 bases and J by 0 bases, 3 bases remained unmatched. Germline CDR1 SGHKS, CDR2 YYEKEE (reference sequence). The CDR3 reads CASSPGLAGASYEQYF. CDR3 DNA: TGTGCCAGCAGCCCGGGACTAGCGGGAGCCTCCTACGAGCAGTACTTC.

This clone is a singleton in its sample. CDR3 in amino acids: CASTTSGRRDTQYF. CDR3 DNA sequence: TGTGCCAGTACGACTAGCGGGAGACGAGATACGCAGTATTTT. The chain combines TRBV19 with TRBJ2-3; 12 bases are shared with TRBD2. The CDR3 has 14 residues. V lost 7 bases to trimming and J lost 5 bases; unmatched junction nucleotides: 4. Per the germline V gene, CDR1 is LNHDA and CDR2 is SQIVND (reference sequence).